This TCR beta chain was recorded in a study of T cells in Graves' hyperthyroidism and ophthalmopathy. About this clonotype itself: No antigen is known for it.

The PBMCs were sourced from fresh peripheral blood (approximately 10 ml). Findings of the study overall: Most thyroid clonotypes expanded above 0.001 were also detected in blood. Prediction of ophthalmopathy progression came a median approximately 6.6 months pre-onset.

RNA transcripts yielded amplified TCR beta CDR3 regions. In the first-round RT-PCR of the TCR CDR3, the HTBI primer set was used. One entry per CDR3 protein, called by TCRdb with MiXCR from the multiplex PCR reads. The table lists about half a million distinct CDR3 sequences, roughly 16% of them singletons. CDR3 length: 15 residues. V lost 3 bases and J lost 4; bases outside the gene matches: 7. The clonotype comes from a woman aged 25 to 45 with Graves' ophthalmopathy. The chain employs TRBV12-3 or TRBV12-4 and TRBJ1-2; TRBD1 matches at 8 bases. The sequenced sample consisted of blood. CDR3 DNA: TGTGCCAGCAGTTTCAGTCGGACAGGGAGCTATGGCTACACCTTC. It yields the protein CASSFSRTGSYGYTF.